These 14 T cell receptor beta chains were sequenced from one sample in a study of CD8 T cells in Susac syndrome. An amount of RNA that ranged from roughly 0.45 to 1 ug was reverse transcribed with random hexamers. One entry per CDR3 protein, called by TCRdb with MiXCR from the immunoSEQ multiplex PCR reads. The sample comprises roughly 200,000 distinct CDR3 sequences, about 95% of which are singletons, and 0.08% to 0.11% rests with the top ten. The sample consisted of CD4+ T cells from PBMCs. The receptors derive from a human donor in good health.

V usage is TRBV18 and J usage is TRBJ2-1, with TRBD1 matching 10 bases. Looked up from germline, CDR1 is KGHSH and CDR2 is LQKENI. This CDR3 is built from 15 residues. The V gene end was trimmed by 4 bases and the J gene end by 2 bases; junction bases not matched to a gene: 2. In DNA, the CDR3 is TGTGCCAGCTCACTCGGGACAGGGGCCTACAATGAGCAGTTCTTC. Amino acids: CASSLGTGAYNEQFF.

The rearrangement joins TRBV5-1 to TRBJ2-3; possibly TRBD2 for D (5 bases). This CDR3 has 15 residues. The V end was cut by 0 bases, the J end by 1 base, with 9 bases between. Germline V gene sequence: CDR1 SGHRS, CDR2 YFSETQ. The CDR3 sequence is CASSLDQAGTDTQYF. The CDR3 bases are TGCGCCAGCAGCTTGGATCAAGCGGGCACAGATACGCAGTATTTT.

The CDR3 spells CSARDSQVHIQYF. For the CDR3, the DNA is TGCAGTGCCCGGGACAGCCAGGTTCACATTCAGTACTTC. The chain recombines TRBV20-1 with TRBJ2-4, with 7 bases lining up with TRBD1. This CDR3 spans 13 amino acids. Losses at the gene ends were 6 bases for V and 8 bases for J; bases not matched to a gene: 10. Germline CDR1 reads DFQATT; CDR2 reads SNEGSKA (reference sequence).

The rearrangement uses TRBV18 and TRBJ2-7; 10 positions agree with TRBD1. Trimming removed 3 bases from V and 0 bases from J; junction bases left unmatched: 17. Per germline, CDR1 KGHSH and CDR2 LQKENI. CDR3 length: 20 residues. The CDR3 bases are TGTGCCAGCTCACCGTATCCGGGACAGGGGTTGCGGGAAAGCTCCTACGAGCAGTACTTC. Residues: CASSPYPGQGLRESSYEQYF.

The chain has TRBV7-9 and TRBJ2-1, with D uncertain. CDR1 and CDR2 (germline): SEHNR, FQNEAQ (reference sequence). V lost 4 bases and J lost 10, with 8 bases in between. The CDR3 is made up of 11 amino acids. The CDR3 sequence is CASSWVGEQFF. In DNA, the CDR3 is TGTGCCAGCAGCTGGGTGGGGGAGCAGTTCTTC.

The rearrangement links TRBV4-2 to TRBJ2-3, with D perhaps matching TRBD2 (6 bases). The V gene's germline CDR1 is LGHNA and CDR2 YNFKEQ. Trimming took off 5 bases at V and 2 bases at J, with 14 bases between the two ends. The CDR3 runs to 15 residues. The CDR3: CASSDYTSLTDTQYF. In DNA form, the CDR3 reads TGTGCCAGCAGCGACTACACTAGCCTCACAGATACGCAGTATTTT.

This rearrangement joins TRBV29-1 to TRBJ2-7; 7 positions match TRBD1. Germline lookup yields CDR1 SQVTM and CDR2 ANQGSEA. CDR3 length: 13 residues. With V trimmed by 6 bases and J by 6 bases, 11 bases remained unmatched. The CDR3 DNA follows: TGCAGCGTCGTTTGGGACAGACCCCTCGAGCAGTACTTC. Translating it yields CSVVWDRPLEQYF.

This clonotype has only one observation. This sequence joins TRBV29-1 and TRBJ2-5, with 9 bases matching TRBD1. Germline V gives CDR1 SQVTM, CDR2 ANQGSEA. The junction had 9 bases not matched to a gene; V was cut back by 7 bases and J by 3 bases. The CDR3 length is 14 residues. CDR3 residues: CSGQHRDREETQYF. CDR3 bases: TGCAGCGGCCAGCACCGGGACAGGGAAGAGACCCAGTACTTC.

J is TRBJ1-5 and V is TRBV20-1; TRBD1 matches 7 bases. The CDR3 extends over 14 amino acids. In germline, CDR1 is DFQATT, CDR2 SNEGSKA (reference sequence). J gave up 4 bases and V 1 base, and 4 bases lay outside the gene matches. CDR3 in amino acids: CSARGTGINQPQHF. The CDR3 coding sequence is TGCAGTGCTAGAGGGACAGGTATAAATCAGCCCCAGCATTTT.

This clonotype was seen a few times. This sequence joins TRBV7-2 and TRBJ2-7; 8 bases line up with TRBD1. This CDR3 comprises 14 residues. Germline-derived CDR1 and CDR2 are SGHTA and FQGNSA. Trimming at V came to 6 bases and at J to 1 base, leaving 5 bases not matched to a gene. CDR3 coding DNA: TGTGCCAGCAGTCCTCGACAGGGGTCCTACGAGCAGTACTTC. It yields the protein CASSPRQGSYEQYF.

The rearrangement joins TRBV29-1 to TRBJ2-1; TRBD2 matches 7 bases. CDR1 and CDR2 (germline): SQVTM, ANQGSEA. Germline trimming cut 7 bases from V and 0 bases from J; bases unmatched to any gene: 6. This CDR3 has 14 residues. The CDR3 nucleotides read TGCAGCGCCTTAGCGGGCCCCTCCTACAATGAGCAGTTCTTC. Translation: CSALAGPSYNEQFF.

The gene calls are TRBV5-1 and TRBJ2-7, with D possibly being TRBD1 (6 bases). Trimming removed 0 bases from V and 7 bases from J, with 11 bases in between. This CDR3 spans 13 amino acids. Germline V gene lookup returns CDR1 SGHRS and CDR2 YFSETQ. The CDR3 DNA sequence: TGCGCCAGCAGCTTGGGGTCAGGGGCGGAGCAGTACTTC. Its translation is CASSLGSGAEQYF.

The genes are TRBV29-1 and TRBJ2-7; D perhaps matches TRBD1 (6 bases). The V and J ends lost 6 bases and 7 bases respectively, with 13 bases between them. The CDR3 runs 11 residues. The germline CDR1 and CDR2 sequences are SQVTM and ANQGSEA. CDR3 residues: CSVEQGWEQYF. In DNA form, the CDR3 reads TGCAGCGTAGAACAGGGTTGGGAGCAGTACTTC.

The genes are TRBV6-2 or TRBV6-3 and TRBJ1-5; 7 bases fit TRBD1. This CDR3 region has 12 residues. With 5 bases clipped from V and 11 bases from J, the junction kept 6 bases outside the gene matches. Germline CDR1 and CDR2: MNHEY and SVGEGT. CDR3 sequence: CASSRIDRAQHF. CDR3 DNA sequence: TGTGCCAGCAGTCGAATCGACAGGGCCCAGCATTTT.